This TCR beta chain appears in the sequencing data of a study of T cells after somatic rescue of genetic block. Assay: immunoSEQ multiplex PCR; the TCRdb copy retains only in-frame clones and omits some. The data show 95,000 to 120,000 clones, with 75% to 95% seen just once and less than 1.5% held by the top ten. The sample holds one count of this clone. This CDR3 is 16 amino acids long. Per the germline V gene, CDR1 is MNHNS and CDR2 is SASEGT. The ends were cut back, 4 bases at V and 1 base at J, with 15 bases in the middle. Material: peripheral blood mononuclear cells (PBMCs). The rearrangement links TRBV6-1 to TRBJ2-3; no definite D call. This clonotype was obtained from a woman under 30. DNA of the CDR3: TGTGCCAGCAGTGCCGGTAATCCTGTTGGCACAGATACGCAGTATTTT. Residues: CASSAGNPVGTDTQYF.